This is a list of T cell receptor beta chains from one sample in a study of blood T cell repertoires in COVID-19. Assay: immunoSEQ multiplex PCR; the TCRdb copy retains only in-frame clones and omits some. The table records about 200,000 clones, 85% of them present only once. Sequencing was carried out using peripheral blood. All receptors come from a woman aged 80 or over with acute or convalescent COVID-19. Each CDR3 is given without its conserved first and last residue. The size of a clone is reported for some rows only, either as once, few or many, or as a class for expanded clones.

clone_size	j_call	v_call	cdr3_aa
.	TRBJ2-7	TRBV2	ASRVGGQGTYEQY
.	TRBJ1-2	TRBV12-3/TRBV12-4	ASSLEGYYGYT
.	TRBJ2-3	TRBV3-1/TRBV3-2	ASSFRQGQHTDTQY
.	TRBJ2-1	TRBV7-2	ASSIPGLAQVGEQF
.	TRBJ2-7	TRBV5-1	ASSHGQGSYEQY
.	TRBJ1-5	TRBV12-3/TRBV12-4	ASSLGPNQPQH
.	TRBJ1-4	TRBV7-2	ASSPFVGTAEKLF
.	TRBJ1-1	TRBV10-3	AISESTENTEAF
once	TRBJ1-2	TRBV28	ASRTGEGFGYT
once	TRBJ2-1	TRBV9	ASSVRLAGYNEQF
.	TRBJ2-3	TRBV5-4	ASSQGQNTDTQY
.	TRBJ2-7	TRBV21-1	ASPNRSSYEQY
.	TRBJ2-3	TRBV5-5	ASSSIQGGTDTQY
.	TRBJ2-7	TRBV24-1	ATSDARSPVYEQY
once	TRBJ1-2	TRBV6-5	ASSQDMDYGYT
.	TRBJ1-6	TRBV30	AWSAGQGAYSPLH
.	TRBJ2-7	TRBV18	ASSRGSRGVSSYEQY
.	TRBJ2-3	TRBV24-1	ATSDQGTGGTDTQY
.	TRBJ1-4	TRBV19	ASSSRTGEEKLF
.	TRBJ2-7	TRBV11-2	ASSLVASSIAYEQY
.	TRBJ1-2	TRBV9	ASSVGSRGGYT
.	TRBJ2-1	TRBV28	ASSAGGSERYEQF
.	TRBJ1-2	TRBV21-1	ASSKGGAGYT
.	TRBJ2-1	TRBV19	ASSTLAGSYNEQF
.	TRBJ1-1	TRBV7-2	ASSLGAGMNTEAF
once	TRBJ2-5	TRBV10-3	AINPTGGETQY
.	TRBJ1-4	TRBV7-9	ASSLATIRNEKLF
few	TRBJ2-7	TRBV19	ASSRTGSSYEQY
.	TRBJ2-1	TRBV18	ASSPGAANNEQF
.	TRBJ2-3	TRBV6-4	ASSGQGEKSEQY
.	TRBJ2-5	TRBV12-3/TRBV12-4	ASTLTGGETQY
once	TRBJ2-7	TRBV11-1	ASSRLGGAEQY
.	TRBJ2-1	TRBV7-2	ASSHGLGQGASEQF
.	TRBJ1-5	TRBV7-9	ASSLAGPAGVGQPQH
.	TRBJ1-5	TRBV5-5	ASSLDIGGVGNQPQH
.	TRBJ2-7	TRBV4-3	ASSQDDGSLYEQY
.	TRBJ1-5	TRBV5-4	ASSYTGGGNQPQH
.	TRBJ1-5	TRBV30	AWSSPGDTRNQPQH
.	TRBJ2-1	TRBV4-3	ASSQQREGDEQF
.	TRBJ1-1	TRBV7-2	ASRLRRENTEAF
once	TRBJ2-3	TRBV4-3	ASSPVLAGEGDTQY
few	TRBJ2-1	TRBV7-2	ASSLQGVSYNEQF
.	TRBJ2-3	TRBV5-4	ASSSPGSGDTQY
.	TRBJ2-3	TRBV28	ASSSAGGHSGHTQY
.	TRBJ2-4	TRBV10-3	ASRQGAAKNIQY
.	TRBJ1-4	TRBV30	AWSPRGELF
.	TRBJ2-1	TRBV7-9	ASSLAAVAVGGYNEQF
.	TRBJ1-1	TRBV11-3	ASSPTGFDTEAF
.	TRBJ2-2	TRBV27	ASRGGRAGELF
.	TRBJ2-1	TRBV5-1	ASSLPSGSDEQF
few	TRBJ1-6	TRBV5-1	ASSFGQSNSPLH
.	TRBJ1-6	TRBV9	ASSGRDSYNSPLH
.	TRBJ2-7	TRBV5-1	ASSLGTVGTFNSEQY
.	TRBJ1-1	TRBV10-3	AIRGTGEVTEAF
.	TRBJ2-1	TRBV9	ASSVGTPGTSERGSYNEQF
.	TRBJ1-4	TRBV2	ASILSGTSAEKLF
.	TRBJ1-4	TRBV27	ASGGRGSGEKLF
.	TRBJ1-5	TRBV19	ASSGLRVSDAQH
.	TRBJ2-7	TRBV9	ASSATGILEQY